The present T cell receptor beta chain was sequenced within a study of blood T cell repertoires in COVID-19. Germline V gives CDR1 SNHLY, CDR2 FYNNEI. The V and J ends lost 4 bases and 3 bases, in that order; junction bases with no gene match: 6. The CDR3 length is 16 residues. Repertoires were generated with immunoSEQ multiplex PCR, while TCRdb's copy carries only in-frame clones and drops some. In the table there are approximately 250,000 clones, around 84% of which are singletons. V and J are TRBV2 and TRBJ2-2; 9 bases are shared with TRBD1. Sequencing was carried out using peripheral blood. This receptor was identified in a man aged 40-49 years who had recovered from COVID-19. The chain's CDR3 is CASSGDRDRDTGELFF. CDR3 nucleotides: TGTGCCAGCAGTGGAGACCGGGACAGGGACACCGGGGAGCTGTTTTTT.